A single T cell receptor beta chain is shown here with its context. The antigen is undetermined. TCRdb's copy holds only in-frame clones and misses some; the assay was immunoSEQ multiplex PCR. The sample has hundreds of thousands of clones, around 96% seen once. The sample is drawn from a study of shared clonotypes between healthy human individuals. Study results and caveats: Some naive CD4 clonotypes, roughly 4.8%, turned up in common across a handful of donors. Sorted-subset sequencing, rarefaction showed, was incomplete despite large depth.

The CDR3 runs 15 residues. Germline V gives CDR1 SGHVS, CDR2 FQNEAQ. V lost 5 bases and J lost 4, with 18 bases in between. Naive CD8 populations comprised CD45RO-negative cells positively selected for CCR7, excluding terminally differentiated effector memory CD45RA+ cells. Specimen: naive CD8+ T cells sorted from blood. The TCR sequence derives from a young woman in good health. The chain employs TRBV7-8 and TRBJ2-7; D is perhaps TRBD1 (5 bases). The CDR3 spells CASSGPDKGAYEQYF. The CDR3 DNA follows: TGTGCCAGCAGCGGACCGGACAAAGGGGCTTACGAGCAGTACTTC.